This TCR beta chain was captured by sequencing in a study of T-cell memory formation after mild COVID-19. This clonotype was seen ten or more times. TCRdb independently ran MiXCR on the 5' RACE reads; one entry per CDR3 protein. The sample shows hundreds of thousands of distinct CDR3 sequences, around 8% of them seen only once. The sample was PBMCs or a T cell subset sorted from them (not recorded which). The receptor's source is a man in his late teens or twenties who had mild COVID-19 (a few samples of this study predate the infection). Cell type and time point are not known.

The chain's CDR3 is CANSQGTYEQYF. In DNA, the CDR3 is TGTGCCAACTCACAGGGGACCTACGAGCAGTACTTC. The chain has TRBV10-3 and TRBJ2-7, with TRBD1 identical over 7 bases. CDR3 length: 12 amino acids. From germline, CDR1 is ENHRY and CDR2 SYGVKD. The V gene end was trimmed by 10 bases and the J gene end by 2 bases; junction bases not matched to a gene: 5.